The 30 T cell receptor beta chains below come from one sample, sequenced in a study of T cell responses to AZD1222 COVID-19 vaccine. Here immunoSEQ multiplex PCR was the method, and the copy in TCRdb shows in-frame clones only, minus some. Here the sample spans about 150,000 clones, roughly 90% being singletons. The sample here was peripheral blood, taken 28 days after the second AZD1222 dose. The source is an adult who received the AZD1222 COVID-19 vaccine.

The chain is built from TRBV2 and TRBJ2-5; D is undetermined. Trimming shortened V by 3 bases and J by 4 bases, and 6 bases separated the two germline ends. The CDR3 loop spans 12 amino acids. The germline V gene has CDR1 SNHLY and CDR2 FYNNEI. CDR3 bases: TGTGCCAGCAGTGACCGCGGAGAGACCCAGTACTTC. Translating gives CASSDRGETQYF.

This chain links TRBV18 with TRBJ2-3; D uncertain. The CDR3 sequence is 14 residues long. Trimming stripped 3 bases from V and 2 bases from J, with 9 bases between. The germline V gene encodes CDR1 KGHSH and CDR2 LQKENI. The CDR3 sequence: CASSPPSYTDTQYF. CDR3 sequence (DNA): TGTGCCAGCTCACCGCCGTCGTACACAGATACGCAGTATTTT. The variable domain in full, completed from reference TRBV18 and TRBJ2-3, reads NAGVMQNPRHLVRRRGQEARLRCSPMKGHSHVYWYRQLPEEGLKFMVYLQKENIIDESGMPKERFSAEFPKEGPSILRIQQVVRGDSAAYFCASSPPSYTDTQYFGPGTRLTVL.

This clone was counted only a few times. V and J are TRBV5-8 and TRBJ2-7; weak D call: TRBD2 (5 bases). Between the trimmed V and J ends, which lost 3 bases and 6 bases, there was a span of 16 bases. The CDR3 is 14 residues long. The V gene's germline CDR1 is SGHTS and CDR2 YDEGEE. The CDR3 sequence is CASSSSGGAGEQYF. CDR3 bases: TGTGCCAGCAGCTCCTCTGGAGGCGCGGGCGAGCAGTACTTC.

The chain carries TRBV19 and TRBJ2-2; tentatively, D is TRBD1 (5 bases). The CDR3 is 13 amino acids. Germline CDR1 LNHDA, CDR2 SQIVND (reference sequence). Trimming removed 7 bases from V and 7 bases from J, with 13 bases in between. The CDR3: CASINQGYGELFF. CDR3 sequence (DNA): TGTGCCAGTATTAACCAGGGATACGGGGAGCTGTTTTTT.

V gene TRBV5-8 combines with J gene TRBJ2-1, with TRBD1 matching 8 bases. V lost 2 bases, J lost 9 bases, and 10 bases stayed unmatched. Germline V gene sequence: CDR1 SGHTS, CDR2 YDEGEE. The CDR3 is made up of 15 amino acids. The CDR3 is CASSFTQGAMGEQFF. CDR3 nucleotide sequence: TGTGCCAGCAGCTTCACCCAGGGGGCTATGGGTGAGCAGTTCTTC.

The genes are TRBV6-1 and TRBJ2-7, with D possibly being TRBD1 (6 bases). The V end was cut by 2 bases, the J end by 0 bases, with 14 bases between. CDR3 length: 16 amino acids. Germline CDR1 MNHNS, CDR2 SASEGT. Here the CDR3 reads CASSEYDRSLSYEQYF. The CDR3 nucleotides are TGTGCCAGCAGTGAATATGACAGGAGCCTCTCCTACGAGCAGTACTTC.

This clone was seen only once. The chain combines TRBV29-1 with TRBJ1-2; D is perhaps TRBD1 (5 bases). Trimming left V 4 bases short and J 4 bases short, with 10 bases between. Germline V gives CDR1 SQVTM, CDR2 ANQGSEA. CDR3 length: 12 amino acids. This CDR3 is CSVGGVGYGYTF. DNA of the CDR3: TGCAGCGTTGGAGGGGTCGGCTATGGCTACACCTTC.

This clone has only a few counts. The J gene is TRBJ2-3, the V gene TRBV5-1; D is undetermined. This CDR3 has 11 residues. V lost 4 bases and J lost 3, with 3 bases in between. CDR1 SGHRS and CDR2 YFSETQ come from the germline V gene. In DNA form, the CDR3 reads TGCGCCAGCAGCCAGACAGATACGCAGTATTTT. It codes for CASSQTDTQYF. The full variable domain, rest sourced from reference TRBV5-1 and TRBJ2-3, is KAGVTQTPRYLIKTRGQQVTLSCSPISGHRSVSWYQQTPGQGLQFLFEYFSETQRNKGNFPGRFSGRQFSNSRSEMNVSTLELGDSALYLCASSQTDTQYFGPGTRLTVL.

This rearrangement joins TRBV27 to TRBJ2-1, with 9 bases aligning to TRBD2. Trimming at V came to 7 bases and at J to 4 bases, leaving 5 bases not matched to a gene. This CDR3 is 14 amino acids long. Germline assignment: CDR1 MNHEY and CDR2 SMNVEV (reference sequence). The CDR3 region has the DNA TGTGCCAGCAATATAGCGGGAGCGTACAATGAGCAGTTCTTC. Protein sequence: CASNIAGAYNEQFF.

CDR3 nucleotides: TGTGCCAGCAGCGTAGAGTCGGGTCCCTATGGCTACACCTTC. Amino acids: CASSVESGPYGYTF. The genes are TRBV9 and TRBJ1-2; D ambiguous. This CDR3 region has 14 residues. Germline V gives CDR1 SGDLS, CDR2 YYNGEE. Trimming cost V 0 bases and J 4 bases, with 10 bases left between them.

The CDR3: CASPSPSLDYGYTF. The CDR3 DNA sequence: TGTGCCAGTCCTAGTCCGTCTTTGGACTATGGCTACACCTTC. The chain carries TRBV19 and TRBJ1-2, with D unclear. Per germline, CDR1 LNHDA and CDR2 SQIVND (reference sequence). V gave up 8 bases and J gave up 3 bases, with 16 bases separating them. The CDR3 is 14 amino acids.

The rearrangement joins TRBV28 to TRBJ2-7, with D maybe TRBD1 (5 bases). The germline CDR1 and CDR2 sequences are MDHEN and SYDVKM. V gave up 2 bases and J gave up 6 bases, with 8 bases separating them. This CDR3 spans 12 amino acids. CDR3 residues: CASSLVRVEQYF. CDR3 DNA: TGTGCCAGCAGTTTAGTCAGGGTCGAGCAGTACTTC.

The gene calls are TRBV19 and TRBJ1-6; TRBD1 might be the D (6 bases). Germline values: CDR1 LNHDA, CDR2 SQIVND (reference sequence). V was pared by 1 base and J by 8 bases, with 12 bases between. The CDR3 is 15 residues long. CDR3 nucleotide sequence: TGTGCCAGTAGTATAGGCCGCAGGGGAGATTCACCCCTCCACTTT. This sequence encodes CASSIGRRGDSPLHF.

In its sample, this clone was seen a few times. The gene calls are TRBV24-1 and TRBJ1-2, with TRBD1 as a possible D gene (5 bases). CDR1 KGHDR and CDR2 SFDVKD come from the germline V gene. CDR3 size: 12 residues. Trimming shortened V by 4 bases and J by 7 bases, and 9 bases separated the two germline ends. The chain's CDR3 is CATSDAGFGYTF. The CDR3 nucleotides read TGTGCCACCAGTGACGCAGGGTTTGGCTACACCTTC.

This clone was recorded once. This chain joins TRBV5-1 and TRBJ1-4, with 10 positions matching TRBD1. Per the germline V gene, CDR1 is SGHRS and CDR2 is YFSETQ. Trimming removed 4 bases from V and 0 bases from J; junction bases left unmatched: 9. The length of the CDR3 is 18 residues. The CDR3 DNA reads as TGCGCCAGCAGCCGAACGACAGGGGGCGACGCAACTAATGAAAAACTGTTTTTT. The encoded protein is CASSRTTGGDATNEKLFF.

This clone was observed a single time. The V gene is TRBV7-3, the J gene TRBJ2-1; D gene ambiguous. This CDR3 spans 13 amino acids. V was pared by 0 bases and J by 7 bases, with 7 bases between. Germline values: CDR1 SGHTA, CDR2 FQGTGA. This chain's CDR3 is CASSLTSSNEQFF. The CDR3 DNA is TGTGCCAGCAGCTTAACGAGCAGTAATGAGCAGTTCTTC.

The gene calls are TRBV11-3 and TRBJ1-2, with 7 bases that match TRBD1. V gave up 1 base and J gave up 4 bases; unmatched junction bases: 3. Germline V gene data show CDR1 as SGHNT and CDR2 as YENEEA. The CDR3 consists of 14 residues. The CDR3 DNA follows: TGTGCCAGCAGCTTAGGGGACAGCTCCTATGGCTACACCTTC. This sequence encodes CASSLGDSSYGYTF.

J is TRBJ2-3 and V is TRBV5-1, with D perhaps being TRBD1 or TRBD2 (6 bases each). V was cut by 5 bases and J by 4 bases, with 17 bases left in between. Germline CDR1 reads SGHRS; CDR2 reads YFSETQ. The length of the CDR3 is 15 residues. In nucleotides, the CDR3 is TGCGCCAGCAGGTCGGCGGAGGGGGAGGCAGATACGCAGTATTTT. It encodes CASRSAEGEADTQYF.

There are a few counts of this clone. The V call is TRBV6-4, the J call TRBJ2-7, with D unclear. Trimming shortened V by 8 bases and J by 0 bases, and 11 bases separated the two germline ends. CDR1 is MRHNA, CDR2 SNTAGT, per germline. The CDR3 has 13 amino acids. The chain's CDR3 is CASRHQTSYEQYF. The CDR3 DNA reads as TGTGCCAGCCGGCATCAAACCTCCTACGAGCAGTACTTC.

The chain uses TRBV7-2 and TRBJ1-6; no clear D. CDR1 is SGHTA and CDR2 is FQGNSA in the germline V gene. This CDR3 contains 17 residues. Trimming removed 1 base at V and 0 bases at J, with 10 bases between. The CDR3 DNA follows: TGTGCCAGCAGCTTAGAATCGGCCCGCTCCTATAATTCACCCCTCCACTTT. As protein: CASSLESARSYNSPLHF.

The rearrangement uses TRBV14 and TRBJ1-3, with D uncertain. V was shortened by 5 bases and J by 0 bases, with 8 bases between the two germline ends. The length of the CDR3 is 14 residues. Germline V CDR1 and CDR2: SGHDN, FVKESK. CDR3 residues: CASSLTLSGNTIYF. In DNA form, the CDR3 reads TGTGCCAGCAGCTTAACCCTCTCTGGAAACACCATATATTTT.

The chain carries TRBV4-2 and TRBJ2-7; 10 bases map to TRBD2. This CDR3 is built from 17 residues. The junction had 8 bases not matched to a gene; V was cut back by 3 bases and J by 0 bases. Germline-derived CDR1 and CDR2 are LGHNA and YNFKEQ. The DNA of the CDR3 is TGTGCCAGCAGCCACTTGGGGACTAGCGCCAGCTCCTACGAGCAGTACTTC. Translation gives CASSHLGTSASSYEQYF.

This chain joins TRBV12-5 and TRBJ1-1; D call uncertain. The germline CDR1 and CDR2 sequences are LGHNT and FRNRAP. V shed 0 bases and J shed 8 bases, with 10 bases lying between them. The CDR3 consists of 13 residues. The CDR3, as DNA: TGTGCTAGTGGTTTGGTAGGGCGAATGGAAGCTTTCTTT. It encodes CASGLVGRMEAFF.

The chain uses TRBV5-4 and TRBJ2-7, with TRBD2 identical over 14 bases. CDR1 and CDR2 from the germline V gene are SGHNT and YYREEE (reference sequence). The CDR3 runs 15 residues. The ends lost 6 bases at V and 5 bases at J; junction bases unmatched: 7. The CDR3 region is CASTGTSGSSNEQYF. The DNA for the CDR3 is TGTGCCAGCACCGGGACTAGCGGGAGTAGCAACGAGCAGTACTTC.

This clone was counted once. The V and J genes are TRBV5-6 and TRBJ1-1; D is possibly TRBD1 (5 bases). CDR1 SGHDT and CDR2 YYEEEE come from the germline V gene. Trimming shortened V by 2 bases and J by 8 bases, and 16 bases separated the two germline ends. The CDR3 is 14 residues long. The CDR3 region is CASSFQGVSSEAFF. Here the CDR3 DNA reads TGTGCCAGCAGCTTCCAGGGCGTTAGCTCCGAAGCTTTCTTT.

V and J are TRBV19 and TRBJ2-7; TRBD1 aligns across 10 bases. Germline CDR1 is LNHDA and CDR2 is SQIVND (reference sequence). The CDR3 sequence is 13 residues long. Trimming took 3 bases from V and 7 from J; bases not matched to a gene: 3. The CDR3 loop is CASSMDRGKEQYF. The CDR3 DNA reads TGTGCCAGTAGTATGGACAGGGGGAAAGAGCAGTACTTC.

This clone occurred once. J is TRBJ1-2 and V is TRBV19; no firm D call. The CDR3 is 12 amino acids. Per germline, CDR1 LNHDA and CDR2 SQIVND (reference sequence). Trimming took off 5 bases at V and 4 bases at J, with 8 bases between the two ends. CDR3 in amino acids: CASSLTGYGYTF. The CDR3 coding sequence is TGTGCCAGTAGTCTAACGGGCTATGGCTACACCTTC.

This chain connects TRBV7-9 to TRBJ2-7; weak D call: TRBD2 (6 bases). This CDR3 contains 14 residues. V was cut by 5 bases and J by 2 bases, with 13 bases left in between. The germline V gene encodes CDR1 SEHNR and CDR2 FQNEAQ (reference sequence). The CDR3 DNA follows: TGTGCCAGCAGCCCTGAGGAGGGAACCTACGAGCAGTACTTC. Encoded protein: CASSPEEGTYEQYF.

In the case of this clone: The sample holds other DNA sequences that translate to the same CDR3. V usage is TRBV5-1 and J usage is TRBJ2-1; D is undetermined. V gave up 0 bases and J gave up 0 bases, with 7 bases separating them. Germline CDR1 SGHRS, CDR2 YFSETQ. The CDR3 is made up of 15 amino acids. CDR3 protein: CASSLAVSSYNEQFF. The DNA of the CDR3 is TGCGCCAGCAGCTTGGCGGTTAGCTCCTACAATGAGCAGTTCTTC.

The chain carries TRBV29-1 and TRBJ2-1, with 12 bases that match TRBD2. CDR3 size: 17 residues. Germline V gene sequence: CDR1 SQVTM, CDR2 ANQGSEA. With V trimmed by 4 bases and J by 10 bases, 17 bases remained unmatched. CDR3 DNA: TGCAGCGTTGGTAACAGACTAGCGGGAGCGGGTTCGCGCGAGCAGTTCTTC. Translated, it gives CSVGNRLAGAGSREQFF.